A single sample gave rise to the 9 T cell receptor beta chains below, sequenced in a study of PD-1 blockade in classical Hodgkin lymphoma. Profiling relied on immunoSEQ multiplex PCR, and the TCRdb table lists in-frame clones only, not all of them. The table includes about 5,000 clones, approximately 87% detected once. The sample's time point: newly diagnosed, previously untreated cHL patient sample. Thawed PBMCs underwent magnetic negative selection to obtain purified CD8+ T cells. The sample comprised CD8+ T cells from blood. The receptors here all came from a human donor with classical Hodgkin lymphoma.

The chain has TRBV6-1 and TRBJ2-5; TRBD2 is a possible D gene (5 bases). The J call may be faulty, since TRBJ2-7 better matches the DNA end. Germline values: CDR1 MNHNS, CDR2 SASEGT. The length of the CDR3 is 15 residues. The CDR3 coding sequence is TGTGCCAGCAGTGTGAAAGCGGAGGCCCCATACGAGCAGTACTTC. Its protein product is CASSVKAEAPYEQYF.

V is TRBV25-1 and J is TRBJ2-3; TRBD2 aligns across 9 bases. The CDR3 loop spans 16 amino acids. Per the germline V gene, CDR1 is MGHDK and CDR2 is SYGVNS. Trimming removed 2 bases from V and 4 bases from J; junction bases left unmatched: 7. The CDR3 protein is CASSEKSSGRADTQYF. The DNA for the CDR3 is TGTGCCAGCAGTGAAAAGAGTAGCGGGAGAGCAGATACGCAGTATTTT.

This chain links TRBV25-1 with TRBJ1-5; TRBD1 agrees at 9 bases. The germline V gene encodes CDR1 MGHDK and CDR2 SYGVNS. There are 11 residues in the CDR3. The V gene end was trimmed by 4 bases and the J gene end by 11 bases; junction bases not matched to a gene: 0. The chain's CDR3 is CASSGDRAQHF. The CDR3 nucleotides read TGTGCCAGCAGTGGGGACAGGGCCCAGCATTTT.

The chain has TRBV5-1 and TRBJ1-1; D not resolved. Germline V gene data show CDR1 as SGHRS and CDR2 as YFSETQ. This CDR3 comprises 15 residues. V dropped 0 bases and J dropped 0 bases, with 9 bases sitting between them. CDR3 nucleotides: TGCGCCAGCAGCTTGGAACAGATAATGAACACTGAAGCTTTCTTT. This sequence encodes CASSLEQIMNTEAFF.

This clone came up once. The chain recombines TRBV11-3 with TRBJ1-4; tentative D call: TRBD1 (5 bases). The CDR3 spans 14 residues. CDR1 is SGHNT and CDR2 is YENEEA in the germline V gene. V lost 4 bases to trimming and J lost 3 bases, with 9 bases between them. In DNA, the CDR3 is TGTGCCAGCAGCTCTGGGGGGGCTAATGAAAAACTGTTTTTT. This gives the protein CASSSGGANEKLFF. Using reference TRBV11-3 and TRBJ1-4 for the parts outside the CDR3, the full variable domain is EAGVVQSPRYKIIEKKQPVAFWCNPISGHNTLYWYLQNLGQGPELLIRYENEEAVDDSQLPKDRFSAERLKGVDSTLKIQPAELGDSAVYLCASSSGGANEKLFFGSGTQLSVL.

The table lists this clone with a few counts. The V gene is TRBV5-5, the J gene TRBJ1-5; D is ambiguous. Trimming pared 2 bases from V and 3 bases from J, leaving 9 bases between. Germline V CDR1 and CDR2: SGHKS, YYEKEE (reference sequence). This CDR3 comprises 14 residues. CDR3 bases: TGTGCCAGCAGCTTACTCCGGGCCAATCAGCCCCAGCATTTT. Residues: CASSLLRANQPQHF. Full variable domain (missing parts from reference TRBV5-5 and TRBJ1-5): DAGVTQSPTHLIKTRGQQVTLRCSPISGHKSVSWYQQVLGQGPQFIFQYYEKEERGRGNFPDRFSARQFPNYSSELNVNALLLGDSALYLCASSLLRANQPQHFGDGTRLSIL.

The rearrangement links TRBV7-9 to TRBJ1-5; 10 nucleotides align to TRBD1. The germline V gene encodes CDR1 SEHNR and CDR2 FQNEAQ (reference sequence). With 4 bases clipped from V and 0 bases from J, the junction kept 6 bases outside the gene matches. This CDR3 contains 17 residues. The chain's CDR3 is CASSSGQGLSSNQPQHF. Here the CDR3 DNA reads TGTGCCAGCAGCTCGGGACAGGGGTTGTCTAGCAATCAGCCCCAGCATTTT.

As for this clone: The sample has other DNA sequences that encode this CDR3 too. The genes are TRBV12-5 and TRBJ1-5; 11 nucleotides align to TRBD1. The CDR3 loop spans 18 amino acids. V gave up 1 base and J gave up 2 bases; unmatched junction bases: 7. The germline V gene encodes CDR1 LGHNT and CDR2 FRNRAP. DNA for the CDR3: TGTGCTAGTGGTTTGGCCGGGACAGGGGGGGTTGGCAATCAGCCCCAGCATTTT. The encoded protein is CASGLAGTGGVGNQPQHF. Looking up the rest from reference TRBV12-5 and TRBJ1-5 gives the full variable domain: DARVTQTPRHKVTEMGQEVTMRCQPILGHNTVFWYRQTMMQGLELLAYFRNRAPLDDSGMPKDRFSAEMPDATLATLKIQPSEPRDSAVYFCASGLAGTGGVGNQPQHFGDGTRLSIL.

V gene TRBV7-9 combines with J gene TRBJ2-7; 14 nucleotides align to TRBD2. This CDR3 has 16 amino acids. Germline V gene sequence: CDR1 SEHNR, CDR2 FQNEAQ (reference sequence). The V and J ends lost 5 bases and 2 bases, in that order; junction bases with no gene match: 5. CDR3 DNA sequence: TGTGCCAGCAGCGCCGGGACTAGCGGGAGTCCCTACGAGCAGTACTTC. Protein product: CASSAGTSGSPYEQYF.